This T cell receptor (beta chain) was profiled in a study of CD8 T cells in Susac syndrome. Study background: Each patient with Susac syndrome, at the time of blood draw, was therapy-naive, on corticosteroids, or on intravenous immunoglobulin alone.

The CDR3 spans 15 residues. Germline V gene data show CDR1 as SGHDT and CDR2 as YYEEEE. The V end lost 0 bases, the J end lost 5 bases, and 14 bases lay between the germline ends. With random hexamers, about 0.5 to 1 ug RNA was reverse transcribed. Across 54 Vbeta and 13 Jbeta, immunoSEQ multiplex PCR amplified TCR beta CDR3. From the immunoSEQ multiplex PCR reads, TCRdb called clonotypes with MiXCR, one entry per CDR3 protein. The sample records 120,000 or so distinct CDR3 sequences, roughly 94% being singletons. The sequenced target, TCR beta, came from blood CD8+ and CD4+ T cells. As judged by recently defined diagnostic criteria, patients with Susac syndrome had definite or probable disease. Only one count was recorded for this clonotype.

The clonotype originates from a human donor with Susac syndrome. The chain is built from TRBV5-6 and TRBJ2-5, with a tentative D call TRBD1 (6 bases). The sequenced sample was CD8+ T cells from PBMCs. The CDR3 coding sequence is TGTGCCAGCAGCTTGGCTGGGGGCGCGGCGGAGACCCAGTACTTC. Translated, it gives CASSLAGGAAETQYF.